This T cell receptor (beta chain) emerged from a study of identical twins. Study outcomes and limitations: Out-of-frame alpha sequences shared between twins exhibited an excess of low generation probability. One should note that invariant MAIT and iNKT cells could partly confound zero-insertion analyses.

With respect to this clonotype: The antigen is unknown.

TCRdb ran MiXCR on the 5' RACE reads and lists one entry per CDR3 protein. The sample shows about 690,000 distinct CDR3 sequences, 6% to 6.5% of them seen only once. The CDR3 runs to 16 residues. Looked up from germline, CDR1 is DFQATT and CDR2 is SNEGSKA (reference sequence). V gave up 2 bases and J gave up 3 bases, with 18 bases separating them. This chain uses TRBV20-1 with TRBJ2-3; D gene uncertain. The source material was naive T cells sorted from blood. The TCR comes from a man between 18 and 35 years old in good health. CDR3 sequence reads: CSARLLHISATDTQYF. The CDR3 DNA reads as TGCAGTGCTAGACTCTTGCATATATCGGCAACAGATACGCAGTATTTT.